The rows below give T cell receptor beta chains drawn from one sample of a study of cytotoxic CD8 clonotypes in ibrutinib-treated CLL. The protocol was immunoSEQ multiplex PCR, while the TCRdb copy is restricted to in-frame clones and leaves out a portion. The sample holds approximately 74,000 clones, over 75% seen once. The material was PBMCs, obtained at disease progression, from a patient treated with ibrutinib. These receptors were taken from a human donor with chronic lymphocytic leukemia. The CDR3 runs from the conserved cysteine through the conserved F or W. D genes are given only for firm matches. Clone size, where shown, is once, few, many, or a class for clones that have expanded.

j_call | d_call | v_call | clone_size | cdr3_aa | cdr3_nt
TRBJ1-5 | NA | TRBV11-2 | NA | CASSLDLGPQHF | TGTGCCAGCAGCTTAGATCTCGGGCCCCAGCATTTT
TRBJ2-7 | NA | TRBV18 | NA | CASSPPLEGSYEQYF | TGTGCCAGCTCACCACCATTGGAGGGATCCTACGAGCAGTACTTC
TRBJ2-1 | TRBD2 | TRBV7-3 | NA | CASSLERGSEQFF | TGTGCCAGCAGCTTGGAGCGCGGGAGTGAGCAGTTCTTC
TRBJ1-1 | NA | TRBV30 | NA | CAWSVRGEAFF | TGTGCCTGGAGTGTGCGGGGGGAGGCTTTCTTT
TRBJ2-5 | NA | TRBV29-1 | NA | CSVAGMPQETQYF | TGCAGCGTTGCAGGGATGCCCCAAGAGACCCAGTACTTC
TRBJ2-3 | NA | TRBV5-1 | NA | CASSLGQDQDTQYF | TGCGCCAGCAGCTTGGGACAGGACCAAGATACGCAGTATTTT
TRBJ2-7 | NA | TRBV5-1 | NA | CASSLAPGVEQYF | TGCGCCAGCAGCTTGGCCCCCGGGGTCGAGCAGTACTTC
TRBJ1-1 | NA | TRBV9 | NA | CASSVRGLNTEAFF | TGTGCCAGCAGCGTAAGGGGGTTGAACACTGAAGCTTTCTTT
TRBJ1-4 | NA | TRBV18 | NA | CASSPPAGEREKLFF | TGTGCCAGCTCACCACCGGCAGGGGAGCGTGAAAAACTGTTTTTT
TRBJ1-1 | TRBD1 | TRBV5-1 | NA | CASGRGDRNTEAFF | TGCGCCAGCGGCCGGGGGGACAGGAACACTGAAGCTTTCTTT
TRBJ2-7 | TRBD2 | TRBV6-5 | NA | CASRGLAGDEQYF | TGTGCCAGCAGAGGACTAGCGGGAGACGAGCAGTACTTC
TRBJ2-5 | TRBD1 | TRBV6-6 | NA | CASRRQGSETQYF | TGTGCCAGCAGGCGACAGGGGTCGGAGACCCAGTACTTC
TRBJ2-7 | NA | TRBV5-1 | medium-sized | CASSLRQDSYEQYF | TGCGCCAGCAGCTTGAGACAAGACTCCTACGAGCAGTACTTC
TRBJ2-5 | TRBD1 | TRBV28 | NA | CASRAPNRGIETQYF | TGTGCCAGCAGGGCCCCCAACAGGGGGATAGAGACCCAGTACTTC